The 32 T cell receptor beta chains listed next were all sequenced from one sample in a study of cytomegalovirus exposure and HLA in healthy donors. Amplification used 60 Vbeta primers and 13 Jbeta primers. Generated by immunoSEQ multiplex PCR, the TCRdb table keeps only in-frame clones and is missing some. The sample carries approximately 130,000 clones, about 76% recorded once. The source material was PBMCs. The receptors here all came from a woman in her forties in good health and CMV-seronegative.

The chain joins TRBV5-1 to TRBJ2-5; possible D gene TRBD1, 6 bases. The germline CDR1 and CDR2 sequences are SGHRS and YFSETQ. The ends were cut back, 4 bases at V and 1 base at J, with 14 bases in the middle. The CDR3 covers 15 residues. In DNA, the CDR3 is TGCGCCAGCAGCCGGCAAGGACAGCTCCAAGAGACCCAGTACTTC. Translation: CASSRQGQLQETQYF.

The genes are TRBV4-3 and TRBJ2-7, with D hard to call. CDR1 is LGHNA and CDR2 is YSLEER in the germline V gene. The CDR3 is 14 residues long. The V end lost 1 base, the J end lost 6 bases, and 13 bases lay between the germline ends. CDR3 coding DNA: TGCGCCAGCAGCCAAGTTGACGGTTCGGGCGAGCAGTACTTC. This encodes CASSQVDGSGEQYF.

The chain carries TRBV27 and TRBJ1-5; 7 bases align to TRBD1. Germline V gene lookup returns CDR1 MNHEY and CDR2 SMNVEV (reference sequence). The junction had 22 bases not matched to a gene; V was cut back by 6 bases and J by 2 bases. This CDR3 region has 20 residues. This chain's CDR3 is CASSRLPPGQTGAGNQPQHF. The CDR3 region has the DNA TGTGCCAGCAGCCGACTACCTCCGGGACAGACCGGTGCGGGCAATCAGCCCCAGCATTTT.

This clone was recorded a few times. The chain links TRBV25-1 to TRBJ1-2; D may be TRBD1 (5 bases). There are 14 residues in the CDR3. The V and J ends lost 0 bases and 7 bases respectively, with 12 bases between them. Germline CDR1 is MGHDK and CDR2 is SYGVNS. The CDR3 loop is CASSEYKAGGGYTF. In DNA form, the CDR3 reads TGTGCCAGCAGTGAATACAAGGCCGGGGGTGGCTACACCTTC.

This clone was counted a few times. J is TRBJ1-6 and V is TRBV5-5, with a tentative D call TRBD1 (6 bases). The germline V gene has CDR1 SGHKS and CDR2 YYEKEE (reference sequence). V lost 2 bases and J 7 bases, leaving 10 bases between the germline ends. There are 14 residues in the CDR3. CDR3 DNA: TGTGCCAGCAGCTTTTCACAGGGAAATTCACCCCTCCACTTT. Residues: CASSFSQGNSPLHF.

The V and J genes are TRBV5-1 and TRBJ1-1; 7 nucleotides agree with TRBD1. CDR1 is SGHRS and CDR2 is YFSETQ in the germline V gene. V lost 0 bases, J lost 8 bases, and 10 bases stayed unmatched. The CDR3 is 15 amino acids. Written as DNA, the CDR3 is TGCGCCAGCAGCTTGGAATTACAGGGGCCGGCGGAAGCTTTCTTT. Its translation: CASSLELQGPAEAFF.

This chain joins TRBV27 and TRBJ1-2; D unclear. Trimming cost V 4 bases and J 0 bases, with 12 bases left between them. The CDR3 totals 15 residues. Per germline, CDR1 MNHEY and CDR2 SMNVEV (reference sequence). CDR3 amino acids: CASSSAGLANYGYTF. The CDR3 nucleotides read TGTGCCAGCAGTTCTGCAGGACTAGCTAACTATGGCTACACCTTC.

The chain links TRBV7-9 to TRBJ2-1; the D is unclear. Germline CDR1 is SEHNR and CDR2 is FQNEAQ (reference sequence). Trimming shortened V by 5 bases and J by 6 bases, and 5 bases separated the two germline ends. There are 11 residues in the CDR3. The CDR3 reads CASSLFNEQFF. Written as DNA, the CDR3 is TGTGCCAGCAGCCTATTCAATGAGCAGTTCTTC.

The J gene is TRBJ2-7, the V gene TRBV12-5; 10 positions agree with TRBD1. The V gene's germline CDR1 is LGHNT and CDR2 FRNRAP. This CDR3 contains 16 residues. V gave up 6 bases and J gave up 2 bases; unmatched junction bases: 10. The CDR3 nucleotides are TGTGCTAGTGGGTATCACCGGGACAGGGGTCCCTACGAGCAGTACTTC. Translating gives CASGYHRDRGPYEQYF.

The V call is TRBV10-2, the J call TRBJ2-7, with 9 positions matching TRBD1. CDR1 and CDR2 from the germline V gene are WSHSY and SAAADI. This CDR3 spans 15 amino acids. V lost 8 bases to trimming and J lost 7 bases; unmatched junction nucleotides: 15. The CDR3 region is CASRGTGIGAGEQYF. DNA of the CDR3: TGCGCCAGCCGGGGGACAGGGATAGGGGCTGGAGAGCAGTACTTC.

This clone was detected only a few times. V and J are TRBV4-1 and TRBJ2-1; possibly TRBD2 for D (6 bases). The CDR3 is 14 amino acids. V was shortened by 1 base and J by 6 bases, with 10 bases between the two germline ends. Per the germline V gene, CDR1 is MGHRA and CDR2 is YSYEKL. The CDR3 sequence is CASSQGLALNEQFF. In DNA form, the CDR3 reads TGCGCCAGCAGCCAAGGCCTAGCGCTCAATGAGCAGTTCTTC.

The rearrangement joins TRBV30 to TRBJ1-5, with 8 bases identical to TRBD1. The CDR3 extends over 13 amino acids. V was clipped by 4 bases and J by 6 bases; unmatched bases: 5. Germline V CDR1 and CDR2: GTSNPN, SVGIG (reference sequence). CDR3 loop: CAWNRGQAQPQHF. The CDR3 nucleotides are TGTGCCTGGAATAGGGGACAGGCTCAGCCCCAGCATTTT.

The chain recombines TRBV7-9 with TRBJ1-1; TRBD1 is a possible D gene (6 bases). The CDR3 consists of 13 residues. CDR1 and CDR2 (germline): SEHNR, FQNEAQ (reference sequence). The V end was cut by 2 bases, the J end by 6 bases, with 10 bases between. This CDR3 reads CASSLTGYPEAFF. Here the CDR3 DNA reads TGTGCCAGCAGCTTAACAGGGTATCCTGAAGCTTTCTTT.

This clone was counted only a few times. The chain links TRBV7-3 to TRBJ2-7; D is perhaps TRBD2 (7 bases). In germline, CDR1 is SGHTA, CDR2 FQGTGA. The CDR3 has 14 amino acids. The germline V and J ends were trimmed by 2 bases and 9 bases, with 17 bases remaining between them. CDR3 amino acids: CASSLRGGPQPQYF. As DNA, the CDR3 is TGTGCCAGCAGCTTACGCGGGGGCCCTCAACCGCAGTACTTC.

This rearrangement joins TRBV27 to TRBJ1-1, with 9 bases matching TRBD1. The V segment lost 6 bases and the J segment 7 bases; nucleotides outside the gene matches: 9. CDR1 is MNHEY, CDR2 SMNVEV, per germline (reference sequence). This CDR3 is 14 amino acids long. CDR3 loop: CASSSWTGEGEAFF. The CDR3 bases are TGTGCCAGCAGCTCCTGGACAGGGGAGGGTGAAGCTTTCTTT.

This clone was detected a few times. This sequence joins TRBV1 and TRBJ2-7; TRBD2 was called by the table and not checked on the DNA. TRBV1 is designated a pseudogene. This CDR3 spans 18 amino acids. This chain's CDR3 is CTSSQDLVRTTNSYEQYF. The CDR3 coding sequence is TGCACCAGCAGCCAAGATCTTGTAAGGACTACCAATTCCTACGAGCAGTACTTC.

The rearrangement joins TRBV5-4 to TRBJ2-2, with D tentatively TRBD2 (6 bases). V dropped 0 bases and J dropped 3 bases, with 12 bases sitting between them. The CDR3 spans 16 residues. Per the germline V gene, CDR1 is SGHNT and CDR2 is YYREEE (reference sequence). In nucleotides, the CDR3 is TGTGCCAGCAGCTTGGTTGGGCCGGGGGACACCGGGGAGCTGTTTTTT. Amino acid sequence: CASSLVGPGDTGELFF.

The count of this clone is one. The rearrangement uses TRBV7-2 and TRBJ1-5; D call uncertain. Germline CDR1 is SGHTA and CDR2 is FQGNSA. Trimming shortened V by 1 base and J by 6 bases, and 13 bases separated the two germline ends. This CDR3 is built from 15 residues. This CDR3 reads CASSLEERSGQPQHF. The DNA for the CDR3 is TGTGCCAGCAGCTTAGAGGAGAGGTCGGGTCAGCCCCAGCATTTT.

The CDR3 region is CASTPLLGPQETQYF. The CDR3 nucleotides are TGTGCCAGTACTCCTTTGTTGGGGCCGCAAGAGACCCAGTACTTC. The chain carries TRBV19 and TRBJ2-5; TRBD1 is a possible D gene (5 bases). Trimming took off 7 bases at V and 2 bases at J, with 17 bases between the two ends. Germline V CDR1 and CDR2: LNHDA, SQIVND (reference sequence). The CDR3 is 15 amino acids.

This sequence joins TRBV5-4 and TRBJ2-5, with 8 bases matching TRBD2. Germline V lookup: CDR1 SGHNT, CDR2 YYREEE (reference sequence). Unmatched junction bases numbered 4, after V lost 1 base and J lost 2 bases. The CDR3 has 15 amino acids. CDR3 in DNA: TGTGCCAGCAGCTTGCCGGGGGGGATACAAGAGACCCAGTACTTC. As protein: CASSLPGGIQETQYF.

The chain is built from TRBV5-4 and TRBJ2-3, with 12 bases aligning to TRBD1. The ends lost 9 bases at V and 4 bases at J; junction bases unmatched: 12. This CDR3 is built from 16 residues. Germline CDR1 and CDR2: SGHNT and YYREEE (reference sequence). The CDR3 DNA is TGTGCCATAGGGACAGGGGGCCAGCGCGCGGCAGATACGCAGTATTTT. The encoded protein is CAIGTGGQRAADTQYF.

As for this clone: One end of the junction varies from germline; a read error may be responsible. This chain connects TRBV7-9 to TRBJ1-2, with 8 bases fitting TRBD1. Germline assignment: CDR1 SEHNR and CDR2 FQNEAQ (reference sequence). The CDR3 is 16 residues long. CDR3 sequence: CSSSFDRVGDRSGYTF. In nucleotides, the CDR3 is TGTTCCAGCAGCTTTGACCGTGTTGGGGACAGGTCTGGCTACACCTTC.

The rearrangement uses TRBV5-6 and TRBJ2-7; maybe TRBD2 (6 bases). Germline V gene sequence: CDR1 SGHDT, CDR2 YYEEEE. Between the trimmed V and J ends, which lost 0 bases and 3 bases, there was a span of 19 bases. The CDR3 has 17 residues. In DNA form, the CDR3 reads TGTGCCAGCAGCTTGGGGGCCGCGGGGTCAGGAGGCTACGAGCAGTACTTC. This translates into CASSLGAAGSGGYEQYF.

The V call is TRBV6-5, the J call TRBJ1-6; D is possibly TRBD1 (5 bases). The germline CDR1 and CDR2 sequences are MNHEY and SVGAGI. Trimming left V 0 bases short and J 16 bases short, with 10 bases between. This CDR3 region has 12 residues. This CDR3 is CASSYSGHALHF. CDR3 nucleotides: TGTGCCAGCAGTTACTCCGGACATGCTCTCCACTTT.

This clone was seen more than once but under ten times. The chain couples TRBV7-9 to TRBJ2-1, with TRBD2 matching over 11 bases. The ends lost 5 bases at V and 1 base at J; junction bases unmatched: 7. The length of the CDR3 is 17 residues. Germline V gene data show CDR1 as SEHNR and CDR2 as FQNEAQ (reference sequence). The CDR3 DNA reads as TGTGCCAGCAGCCCTCTAGCGGGGGGCATTTCCTACAATGAGCAGTTCTTC. Encoded protein: CASSPLAGGISYNEQFF.

The gene calls are TRBV19 and TRBJ1-2; 9 bases are a match to TRBD1. Looked up from germline, CDR1 is LNHDA and CDR2 is SQIVND (reference sequence). The V gene end was trimmed by 5 bases and the J gene end by 4 bases; junction bases not matched to a gene: 2. The CDR3 contains 13 residues. The CDR3 region has the DNA TGTGCCAGTAGTTGGACAGGGGTCTATGGCTACACCTTC. Protein product: CASSWTGVYGYTF.

The genes are TRBV5-4 and TRBJ2-1, with D perhaps TRBD2 (5 bases). The CDR3 has 15 residues. Germline values: CDR1 SGHNT, CDR2 YYREEE (reference sequence). Deletions cut 4 bases from V and 0 bases from J, with 11 bases between. The CDR3 nucleotides are TGTGCCAGCAGCCCTACCGGGGACTCCTACAATGAGCAGTTCTTC. Translation: CASSPTGDSYNEQFF.

This rearrangement joins TRBV7-3 to TRBJ1-6; 7 nucleotides align to TRBD1. V trimming: 4 bases; J trimming: 6 bases; junction bases outside the gene matches: 3. CDR3 length: 14 amino acids. Germline V lookup: CDR1 SGHTA, CDR2 FQGTGA. The CDR3 loop reads CASSSGTANSPLHF. CDR3 nucleotide sequence: TGTGCCAGCAGCTCCGGGACAGCTAATTCACCCCTCCACTTT.

The CDR3: CASSYDRRYTEAFF. The DNA for the CDR3 is TGCGCCAGCAGCTACGACAGGCGCTACACTGAAGCTTTCTTT. The chain links TRBV5-1 to TRBJ1-1; the D gene is possibly TRBD1 (6 bases). The V and J ends lost 3 bases and 3 bases respectively, with 12 bases between them. CDR1 and CDR2 (germline): SGHRS, YFSETQ. This CDR3 contains 14 residues.

This clone was counted a single time. The chain has TRBV7-8 and TRBJ1-1; D ambiguous. This CDR3 has 12 amino acids. V lost 1 base to trimming and J lost 8 bases, with 8 bases between them. Germline V gene sequence: CDR1 SGHVS, CDR2 FQNEAQ. The CDR3 DNA reads as TGTGCCAGCAGCTTAGGGGCCGGAGAAGCTTTCTTT. Protein product: CASSLGAGEAFF.

The V call is TRBV5-6, the J call TRBJ2-7; TRBD1 agrees at 7 bases. The CDR3 is 15 residues long. Germline loops: CDR1 SGHDT, CDR2 YYEEEE. The ends lost 4 bases at V and 0 bases at J; junction bases unmatched: 7. The CDR3 region is CASSVLSGGSYEQYF. The CDR3, as DNA: TGTGCCAGCAGCGTTTTGTCAGGGGGCTCCTACGAGCAGTACTTC.

This clone has a handful of counts. V is TRBV7-8 and J is TRBJ2-1, with D possibly being TRBD1 (5 bases). Trimming left V 3 bases short and J 6 bases short, with 21 bases between. The CDR3 is 17 residues long. Per the germline V gene, CDR1 is SGHVS and CDR2 is FQNEAQ. The CDR3 DNA follows: TGTGCCAGCAGCTTCTCGACAGTCTTCATAGGTCGCAATGAGCAGTTCTTC. This gives the protein CASSFSTVFIGRNEQFF.